Shown below are 3 T cell receptor beta chains from a single sample sequenced in a study of blood T cell repertoires in COVID-19. Produced via immunoSEQ multiplex PCR; TCRdb's table is partial and in-frame only. This sample has 95,000 to 150,000 clones, with 82% found just once. The sample taken for sequencing was peripheral blood. Source of these receptors: an older woman with acute or convalescent COVID-19.

The chain uses TRBV7-8 and TRBJ2-2; tentative D call: TRBD1 (5 bases). Germline V gives CDR1 SGHVS, CDR2 FQNEAQ. CDR3 size: 19 residues. Trimming took off 2 bases at V and 2 bases at J, with 21 bases between the two ends. The DNA of the CDR3 is TGTGCCAGCAGCTTACAACCCATAAGGGCAGGGTTAAACACCGGGGAGCTGTTTTTT. Residues: CASSLQPIRAGLNTGELFF.

In this sample, this clone is medium-sized (0.01 to 0.1%). This chain connects TRBV19 to TRBJ1-2; 8 bases match TRBD1. CDR3 length equals 18 residues. V dropped 5 bases and J dropped 3; count of bases not matched to a gene: 17. Germline CDR1 LNHDA, CDR2 SQIVND (reference sequence). This CDR3 reads CASSPRGQGGFLDYGYTF. DNA of the CDR3: TGTGCCAGTAGTCCCCGAGGACAGGGCGGGTTTCTTGACTATGGCTACACCTTC.

The chain's CDR3 is CASRWTGLDYGYTF. The DNA of the CDR3 is TGTGCCAGCAGGTGGACAGGGTTGGACTATGGCTACACCTTC. J is TRBJ1-2 and V is TRBV6-5; 8 bases are a match to TRBD1. Germline V gene sequence: CDR1 MNHEY, CDR2 SVGAGI. V lost 6 bases, J lost 3 bases, and 6 bases stayed unmatched. The CDR3 has 14 amino acids.